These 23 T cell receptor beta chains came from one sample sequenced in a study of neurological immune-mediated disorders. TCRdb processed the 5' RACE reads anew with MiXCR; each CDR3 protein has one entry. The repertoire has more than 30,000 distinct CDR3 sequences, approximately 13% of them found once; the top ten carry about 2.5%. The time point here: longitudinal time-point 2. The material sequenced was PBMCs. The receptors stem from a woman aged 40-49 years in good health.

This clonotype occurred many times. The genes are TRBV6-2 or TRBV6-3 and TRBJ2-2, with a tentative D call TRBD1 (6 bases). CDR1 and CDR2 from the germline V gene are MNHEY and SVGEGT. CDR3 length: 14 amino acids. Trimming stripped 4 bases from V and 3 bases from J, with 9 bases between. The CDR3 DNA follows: TGTGCCAGCAGTTGGCAGGGGTACACCGGGGAGCTGTTTTTT. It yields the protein CASSWQGYTGELFF.

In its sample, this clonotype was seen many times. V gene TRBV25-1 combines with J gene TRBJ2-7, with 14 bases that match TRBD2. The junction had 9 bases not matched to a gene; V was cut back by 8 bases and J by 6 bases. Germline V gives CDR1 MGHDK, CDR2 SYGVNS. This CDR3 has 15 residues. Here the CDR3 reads CASRLAGGPHSEQYF. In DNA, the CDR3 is TGTGCCAGCCGACTAGCGGGAGGGCCTCATAGCGAGCAGTACTTC.

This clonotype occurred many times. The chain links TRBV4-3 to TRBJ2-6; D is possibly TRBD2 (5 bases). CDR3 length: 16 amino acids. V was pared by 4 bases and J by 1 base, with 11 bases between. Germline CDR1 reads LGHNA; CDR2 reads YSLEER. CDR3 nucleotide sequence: TGCGCCAGCAGCCCATCCGAGGGTTCTGGGGCCAACGTCCTGACTTTC. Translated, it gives CASSPSEGSGANVLTF.

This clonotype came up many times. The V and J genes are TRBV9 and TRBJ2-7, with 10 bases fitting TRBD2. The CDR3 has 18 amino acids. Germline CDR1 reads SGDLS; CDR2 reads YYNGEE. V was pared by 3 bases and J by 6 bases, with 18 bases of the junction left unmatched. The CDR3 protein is CASSDPYSASGSTPEQYF. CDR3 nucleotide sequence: TGTGCCAGCAGCGACCCATACTCGGCTAGCGGGAGTACTCCCGAGCAGTACTTC.

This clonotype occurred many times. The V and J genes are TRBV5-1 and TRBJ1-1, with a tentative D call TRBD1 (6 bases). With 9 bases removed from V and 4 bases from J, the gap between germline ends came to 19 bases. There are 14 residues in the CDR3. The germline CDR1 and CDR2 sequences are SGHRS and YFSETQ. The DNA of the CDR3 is TGCGCCACCCGCGGGGGCAGCAAGAGCACTGAAGCTTTCTTT. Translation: CATRGGSKSTEAFF.

CDR3 sequence (DNA): TGTGCCAGCTCACCTACCAGCGGGAGCTCCTACGAGCAGTACTTC. It encodes CASSPTSGSSYEQYF. The rearrangement uses TRBV18 and TRBJ2-7; 8 nucleotides match TRBD2. Germline-derived CDR1 and CDR2 are KGHSH and LQKENI. V gave up 3 bases and J gave up 0 bases; unmatched junction bases: 4. This CDR3 has 15 residues.

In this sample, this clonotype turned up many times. Here the CDR3 reads CSARLDRNYGYTF. CDR3 sequence (DNA): TGCAGTGCTAGGCTGGACAGGAACTATGGCTACACCTTC. The chain employs TRBV20-1 and TRBJ1-2; 7 nucleotides align to TRBD1. CDR3 size: 13 residues. V shed 3 bases and J 2 bases; nucleotides not matched to a gene: 3. Germline V gene lookup returns CDR1 DFQATT and CDR2 SNEGSKA (reference sequence).

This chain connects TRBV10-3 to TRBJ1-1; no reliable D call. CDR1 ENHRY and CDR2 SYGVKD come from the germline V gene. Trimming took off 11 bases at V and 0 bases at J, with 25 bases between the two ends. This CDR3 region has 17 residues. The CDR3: CAVSGNRISDMNTEAFF. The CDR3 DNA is TGTGCCGTTTCGGGAAACCGAATTAGCGATATGAACACTGAAGCTTTCTTT.

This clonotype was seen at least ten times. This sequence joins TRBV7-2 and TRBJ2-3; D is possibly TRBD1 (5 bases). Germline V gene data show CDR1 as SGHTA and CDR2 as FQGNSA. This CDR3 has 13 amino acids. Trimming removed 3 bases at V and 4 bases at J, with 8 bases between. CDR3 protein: CASSLGPADTQYF. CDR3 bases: TGTGCCAGCAGCTTGGGGCCGGCAGATACGCAGTATTTT.

The CDR3 region is CASSLGTLGYTF. For the CDR3, the DNA is TGTGCCAGCAGCCTGGGGACGCTTGGCTACACCTTC. The chain joins TRBV11-2 to TRBJ1-2, with a weak D call TRBD1 (5 bases). CDR3 length equals 12 residues. Germline V gene sequence: CDR1 SGHAT, CDR2 FQNNGV. Trimming took off 5 bases at V and 7 bases at J, with 11 bases between the two ends.

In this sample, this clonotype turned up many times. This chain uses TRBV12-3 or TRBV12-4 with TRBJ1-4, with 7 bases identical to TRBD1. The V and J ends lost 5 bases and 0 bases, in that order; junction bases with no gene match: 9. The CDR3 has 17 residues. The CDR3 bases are TGTGCCAGCAGTCCTGACAGGGCCCGAACAACTAATGAAAAACTGTTTTTT. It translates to CASSPDRARTTNEKLFF.

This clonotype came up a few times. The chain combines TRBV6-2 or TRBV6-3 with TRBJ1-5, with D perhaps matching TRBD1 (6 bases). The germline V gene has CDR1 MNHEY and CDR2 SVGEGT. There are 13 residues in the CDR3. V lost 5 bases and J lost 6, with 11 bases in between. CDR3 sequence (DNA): TGTGCCAGCAGTCTCAGGGGAAGTCAGCCCCAGCATTTT. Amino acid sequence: CASSLRGSQPQHF.

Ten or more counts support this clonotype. The chain's CDR3 is CASSPKSGRGNEQFF. As DNA, the CDR3 is TGTGCCAGCTCACCAAAGAGCGGGAGAGGGAATGAGCAGTTCTTC. This chain connects TRBV18 to TRBJ2-1; 8 nucleotides line up with TRBD2. Losses at the gene ends were 2 bases for V and 7 bases for J; bases not matched to a gene: 7. The germline V gene has CDR1 KGHSH and CDR2 LQKENI. The CDR3 extends over 15 amino acids.

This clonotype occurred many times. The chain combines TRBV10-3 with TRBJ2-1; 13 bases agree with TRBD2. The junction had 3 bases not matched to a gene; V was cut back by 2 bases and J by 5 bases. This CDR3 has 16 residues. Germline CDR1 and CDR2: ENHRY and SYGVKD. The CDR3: CAISEGTSGTDNEQFF. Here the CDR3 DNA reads TGTGCCATCAGTGAGGGGACTAGCGGGACCGACAATGAGCAGTTCTTC.

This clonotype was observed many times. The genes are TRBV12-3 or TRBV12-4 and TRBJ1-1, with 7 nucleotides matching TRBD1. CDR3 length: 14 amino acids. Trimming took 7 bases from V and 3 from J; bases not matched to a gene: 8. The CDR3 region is CASKIRGQDTEAFF. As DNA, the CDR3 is TGTGCCAGCAAAATAAGGGGGCAGGACACTGAAGCTTTCTTT.

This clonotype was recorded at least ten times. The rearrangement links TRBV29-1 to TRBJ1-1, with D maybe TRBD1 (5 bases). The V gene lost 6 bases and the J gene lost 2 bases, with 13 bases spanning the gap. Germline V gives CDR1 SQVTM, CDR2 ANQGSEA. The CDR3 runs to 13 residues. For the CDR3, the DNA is TGCAGCGTCGTGCGCAGGGACAACACTGAAGCTTTCTTT. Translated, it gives CSVVRRDNTEAFF.

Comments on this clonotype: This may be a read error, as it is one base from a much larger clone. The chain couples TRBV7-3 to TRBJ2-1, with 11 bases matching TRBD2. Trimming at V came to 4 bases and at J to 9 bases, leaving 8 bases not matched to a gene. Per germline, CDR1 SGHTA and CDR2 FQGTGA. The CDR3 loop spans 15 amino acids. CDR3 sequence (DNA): TGTGCCAGCAGCTCGGAACTAGCGGGAGAGATTGAGCAGTTCTTC. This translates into CASSSELAGEIEQFF.

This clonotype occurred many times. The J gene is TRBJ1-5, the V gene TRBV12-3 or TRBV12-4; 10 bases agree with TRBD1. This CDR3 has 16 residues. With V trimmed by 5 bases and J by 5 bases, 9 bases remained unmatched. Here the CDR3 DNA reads TGTGCCAGCAGTCTAAAATTAGGGACAGGGGATCAGCCCCAGCATTTT. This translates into CASSLKLGTGDQPQHF.

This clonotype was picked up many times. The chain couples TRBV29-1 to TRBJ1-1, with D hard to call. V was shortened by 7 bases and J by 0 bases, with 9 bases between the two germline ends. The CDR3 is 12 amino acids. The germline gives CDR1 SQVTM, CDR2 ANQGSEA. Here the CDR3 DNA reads TGCAGCGGGAGATTCATGAACACTGAAGCTTTCTTT. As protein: CSGRFMNTEAFF. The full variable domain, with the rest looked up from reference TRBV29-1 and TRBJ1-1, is SAVISQKPSRDICQRGTSLTIQCQVDSQVTMMFWYRQQPGQSLTLIATANQGSEATYESGFVIDKFPISRPNLTFSTLTVSNMSPEDSSIYLCSGRFMNTEAFFGQGTRLTVV.

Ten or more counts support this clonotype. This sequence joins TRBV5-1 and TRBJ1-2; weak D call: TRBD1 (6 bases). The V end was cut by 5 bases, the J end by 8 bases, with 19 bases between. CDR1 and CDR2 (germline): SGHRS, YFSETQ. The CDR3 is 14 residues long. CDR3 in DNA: TGCGCCAGCAGTCCCCAGGCAGGGGCGGGAGGCTACACCTTC. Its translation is CASSPQAGAGGYTF.

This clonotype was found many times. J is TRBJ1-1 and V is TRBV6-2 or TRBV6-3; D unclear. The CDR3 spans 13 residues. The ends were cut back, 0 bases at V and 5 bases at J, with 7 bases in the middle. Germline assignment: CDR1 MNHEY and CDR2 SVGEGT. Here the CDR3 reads CASSYSRVTEAFF. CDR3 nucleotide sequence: TGTGCCAGCAGTTACTCGCGAGTAACTGAAGCTTTCTTT.

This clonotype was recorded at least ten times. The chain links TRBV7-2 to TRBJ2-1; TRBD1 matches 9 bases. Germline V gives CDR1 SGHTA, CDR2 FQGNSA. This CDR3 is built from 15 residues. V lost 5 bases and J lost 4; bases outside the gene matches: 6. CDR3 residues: CASSKQGALYNEQFF. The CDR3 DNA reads TGTGCCAGCAGCAAACAGGGGGCGCTATACAATGAGCAGTTCTTC.

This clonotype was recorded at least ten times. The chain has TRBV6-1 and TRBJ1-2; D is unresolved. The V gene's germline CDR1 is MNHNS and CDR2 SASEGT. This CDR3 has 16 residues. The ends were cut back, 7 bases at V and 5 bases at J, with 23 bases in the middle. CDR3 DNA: TGTGCCAGCACGGAGGTACGGACGCCGGTTTCTTATGGCTACACCTTC. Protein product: CASTEVRTPVSYGYTF.